This T cell receptor beta chain came from a study of breast tumors, draining lymph nodes, adjacent tissues. General study findings and limits: Tumor TCR diversity was below lymph nodes but above nontumor tissue. Compared with basal-like, luminal-like tumors shared significantly more repertoire with nontumor tissue.

Each CDR3 protein is one row after TCRdb ran MiXCR on the multiplex PCR reads. The profile shows about 200,000 distinct CDR3 sequences, less than 40% of them singletons. With 5 bases removed from V and 4 bases from J, the gap between germline ends came to 15 bases. Germline V lookup: CDR1 MNHEY, CDR2 SVGAGI. The CDR3 loop spans 15 amino acids. The lymph nodes were axillary draining lymph nodes from breast cancer patients. This clonotype appeared many times. Its matching antigen is unknown. This clonotype was obtained from a female donor with breast cancer. Some clones in this sample may be carry-over from other donors' samples. The genes are TRBV6-5 and TRBJ1-5; weak D call: TRBD1 (5 bases). Sequences were obtained from axillary lymph node tissue. CDR3 sequence: CASSLTGGSNQPQHF. CDR3 in DNA: TGTGCCAGCAGTCTCACGGGGGGGTCTAATCAGCCCCAGCATTTT.